The subject of this entry is one T cell receptor (beta chain). Primers: 60 Vbeta forward and 13 Jbeta reverse. Repertoires were generated with immunoSEQ multiplex PCR, while TCRdb's copy carries only in-frame clones and drops some. The data contain over 150,000 clones, roughly 72% of them singletons. The data are from a study of cytomegalovirus exposure and HLA in healthy donors. CDR1 and CDR2 from the germline V gene are LNHNV and YYDKDF (reference sequence). This CDR3 has 13 amino acids. V lost 6 bases, J lost 2 bases, and 9 bases lay in between. The chain links TRBV15 to TRBJ2-3, with TRBD2 as a possible D gene (6 bases). The source of this sequence is a man in his thirties or forties in good health and CMV-seronegative. What was sequenced was PBMCs. CDR3 bases: TGTGCCACCAGAGGAGGGATCACAGATACGCAGTATTTT. Its protein product is CATRGGITDTQYF.